Listed below are T cell receptor beta chains from one sample, sequenced in a study of cytomegalovirus exposure and HLA in healthy donors. TCRdb's copy holds only in-frame clones and misses some; the assay was immunoSEQ multiplex PCR. The repertoire holds some 49,000 clones, with approximately 93% as singletons. Specimen: PBMCs. The receptors were gathered from a woman aged 18-35 years in good health and CMV-seropositive. Each CDR3 is given with its conserved first and last residue. The D gene is left open where the match is weak. The size field is filled for only some rows; it gives once, few, many or a size class.

v_gene,d_gene,j_gene,abundance,CDR3aa,CDR3nt
TRBV5-1,NA,TRBJ2-3,NA,CASSLRGTGTDTQYF,TGCGCCAGCAGCTTGCGGGGAACGGGCACAGATACGCAGTATTTT
TRBV11-3,TRBD2,TRBJ2-2,NA,CASIPSGSPTGELFF,TGTGCCAGCATCCCCAGCGGGAGCCCCACCGGGGAGCTGTTTTTT
TRBV4-1,NA,TRBJ1-2,NA,CASSQLLHREDYGYTF,TGCGCCAGCAGCCAACTCCTCCACCGGGAGGACTATGGCTACACCTTC
TRBV9,TRBD1,TRBJ2-3,once,CASSSNAVDRASTDTQYF,TGTGCCAGCAGCTCGAATGCGGTGGACAGGGCGAGCACAGATACGCAGTATTTT
TRBV19,TRBD1,TRBJ2-5,NA,CASSITGAQETQYF,TGTGCCAGTAGTATAACAGGGGCCCAAGAGACCCAGTACTTC
TRBV13,TRBD2,TRBJ2-3,NA,CASSSLSGRAADTQYF,TGTGCCAGCAGCTCCCTTAGCGGGAGGGCCGCAGATACGCAGTATTTT
TRBV5-5,NA,TRBJ1-1,NA,CASRLGQMNTEAFF,TGTGCCAGCAGGCTTGGACAGATGAACACTGAAGCTTTCTTT
TRBV6-1,TRBD2,TRBJ2-7,NA,CATKAGGSYEQYF,TGTGCCACCAAAGCCGGGGGGAGCTACGAGCAGTACTTC
TRBV5-4,TRBD2,TRBJ2-3,NA,CASSPPSGSTDTQYF,TGTGCCAGCAGCCCCCCGAGCGGGAGTACAGATACGCAGTATTTT
TRBV5-1,NA,TRBJ1-1,NA,CASSLYGSGDTEAFF,TGCGCCAGCAGCTTGTACGGGTCAGGGGACACTGAAGCTTTCTTT
TRBV7-8,NA,TRBJ1-5,NA,CASSLVDSSNQPQHF,TGTGCCAGCAGCTTAGTCGACAGCAGCAATCAGCCCCAGCATTTT
TRBV7-9,NA,TRBJ1-3,NA,CASSPGQQAPNPSGNTIYF,TGTGCCAGCAGCCCCGGACAGCAGGCTCCTAACCCCTCTGGAAACACCATATATTTT
TRBV4-1,NA,TRBJ2-7,NA,CASSQEEAGSYEQYF,TGCGCCAGCAGCCAAGAAGAGGCCGGCTCCTACGAGCAGTACTTC
TRBV9,NA,TRBJ1-2,NA,CASRGAGFGYTF,TGTGCCAGCAGAGGAGCGGGGTTTGGCTACACCTTC
TRBV29-1,TRBD1,TRBJ1-2,few,CSVEGQGVGGYTF,TGCAGCGTTGAGGGGCAGGGGGTAGGTGGCTACACCTTC
TRBV5-4,TRBD2,TRBJ2-1,once,CASSLASGSGNNEQFF,TGTGCCAGCAGCCTAGCAAGCGGGAGTGGAAACAATGAGCAGTTCTTC
TRBV6-5,NA,TRBJ1-3,NA,CASSLQGFPGNTIYF,TGTGCCAGCAGTCTTCAGGGTTTTCCTGGAAACACCATATATTTT
TRBV10-3,TRBD2,TRBJ2-7,NA,CAISPGREFYEQYF,TGTGCCATCAGTCCCGGGAGGGAGTTCTACGAGCAGTACTTC
TRBV29-1,NA,TRBJ1-2,NA,CSVTPGLALGYTF,TGCAGCGTGACTCCAGGACTCGCCCTTGGCTACACCTTC
TRBV27,NA,TRBJ2-7,NA,CASSLAQGTYEQYF,TGTGCCAGCAGTTTAGCACAGGGAACCTACGAGCAGTACTTC
TRBV7-3,TRBD1,TRBJ2-3,NA,CASSAGTGMSDTQYF,TGTGCCAGCAGCGCCGGGACAGGGATGTCAGATACGCAGTATTTT
TRBV9,TRBD2,TRBJ2-3,NA,CASSAGGSRYNTDTQYF,TGTGCCAGCAGCGCGGGGGGTAGCCGATATAACACAGATACGCAGTATTTT
TRBV19,TRBD1,TRBJ2-1,NA,CASSTTGQSNEQFF,TGTGCCAGTAGTACGACGGGACAGTCGAATGAGCAGTTCTTC